This record concerns one T cell receptor (beta chain) sequence. The sample comes from a study of OX40 agonist ivuxolimab in advanced cancers. Overall study: Patients got intravenous ivuxolimab at 0.01 to 10 mg/kg every 2 weeks.

The V and J ends lost 2 bases and 10 bases, in that order; junction bases with no gene match: 2. The germline V gene has CDR1 MNHEY and CDR2 SVGAGI. The CDR3 is made up of 12 amino acids. Using immunoSEQ multiplex PCR, the repertoire was profiled, and TCRdb retains in-frame clones only, with some absent. Counted here are 65,000 to 70,000 clones, around four fifths occurring once; the ten biggest clones make up under 2.5%. This sample comprised CD4+ or CD8+ T cells sorted from blood, obtained in a trial of the OX40 agonist ivuxolimab. The source of this sequence is an adult with an advanced solid tumor such as melanoma, head and neck, liver or kidney cancer. The V and J genes are TRBV6-5 and TRBJ2-1; the match to TRBD2 covers 7 bases. In DNA, the CDR3 is TGTGCCAGCAGTTACGCTAGCGGAGAGCAGTTCTTC. Protein sequence: CASSYASGEQFF.